Listed here are 32 T cell receptor beta chains from one sample, sequenced in a study of T cell responses to AZD1222 COVID-19 vaccine. Generated by immunoSEQ multiplex PCR, the TCRdb table keeps only in-frame clones and is missing some. Of 150,000 to 200,000 clones in the sample, 92% were seen once. The sequences come from peripheral blood, collected on day 0 of AZD1222 vaccination. These receptors came from an adult in good health.

V and J are TRBV5-4 and TRBJ1-6; D perhaps matches TRBD1 (6 bases). Looked up from germline, CDR1 is SGHNT and CDR2 is YYREEE (reference sequence). V lost 0 bases and J 7 bases, leaving 8 bases between the germline ends. This CDR3 contains 14 residues. CDR3 residues: CASSLVQGNSPLHF. The CDR3 coding sequence is TGTGCCAGCAGCTTGGTACAGGGAAATTCACCCCTCCACTTT.

V is TRBV6-6 and J is TRBJ2-1; the D gene is possibly TRBD1 (6 bases). The CDR3 contains 14 residues. CDR1 and CDR2 from the germline V gene are MNHNY and SVGAGI (reference sequence). Trimming cost V 6 bases and J 4 bases, with 13 bases left between them. CDR3 amino acids: CASSPPRGYNEQFF. CDR3 coding DNA: TGTGCCAGCAGCCCACCCAGGGGTTACAATGAGCAGTTCTTC.

In regard to this clone: At one end, the junction sequence differs from germline, possibly due to a read error. The rearrangement joins TRBV6-2 or TRBV6-3 to TRBJ1-1; D call uncertain. CDR1 is MNHEY and CDR2 is SVGEGT in the germline V gene. The CDR3 extends over 12 amino acids. The CDR3 spells CASSYSSGTTRF. DNA of the CDR3: TGTGCCAGCAGTTACTCAAGCGGAACGACCCGGTTT.

The chain employs TRBV4-1 and TRBJ2-1; D remains ambiguous. The CDR3 totals 11 residues. V lost 4 bases to trimming and J lost 6 bases, with 4 bases between them. The germline V gene encodes CDR1 MGHRA and CDR2 YSYEKL. CDR3 nucleotide sequence: TGCGCCAGCAGCCTGTCCAATGAGCAGTTCTTC. Its protein product is CASSLSNEQFF.

This chain joins TRBV7-9 and TRBJ1-1; 8 nucleotides line up with TRBD1. The CDR3 length is 15 residues. The J segment lost 4 bases and the V segment lost 4 bases, leaving 8 bases of the junction unmatched. Germline V gene lookup returns CDR1 SEHNR and CDR2 FQNEAQ (reference sequence). The CDR3 DNA follows: TGTGCCAGCAGCTCCTCAAGACAGGGGCGCACTGAAGCTTTCTTT. Its translation: CASSSSRQGRTEAFF. Combining the CDR3 with reference TRBV7-9 and TRBJ1-1 gives the whole variable domain DTGVSQNPRHKITKRGQNVTFRCDPISEHNRLYWYRQTLGQGPEFLTYFQNEAQLEKSRLLSDRFSAERPKGSFSTLEIQRTEQGDSAMYLCASSSSRQGRTEAFFGQGTRLTVV.

V gene TRBV5-1 combines with J gene TRBJ1-4; D is unclear. V dropped 4 bases and J dropped 8 bases, with 12 bases sitting between them. Germline lookup yields CDR1 SGHRS and CDR2 YFSETQ. This CDR3 has 13 residues. This CDR3 is CASSEAAREKLFF. CDR3 in DNA: TGCGCCAGCAGCGAGGCGGCTAGGGAAAAACTGTTTTTT. The complete variable domain, with remaining parts taken from reference TRBV5-1 and TRBJ1-4, reads KAGVTQTPRYLIKTRGQQVTLSCSPISGHRSVSWYQQTPGQGLQFLFEYFSETQRNKGNFPGRFSGRQFSNSRSEMNVSTLELGDSALYLCASSEAAREKLFFGSGTQLSVL.

Here the CDR3 DNA reads TGTGCCAGCAACCCACTAGCGGGGGGCCTTCTGAACACCGGGGAGCTGTTTTTT. It codes for CASNPLAGGLLNTGELFF. The chain is built from TRBV27 and TRBJ2-2, with 12 bases aligning to TRBD2. This CDR3 has 18 residues. With V trimmed by 7 bases and J by 1 base, 10 bases remained unmatched. Germline CDR1 MNHEY, CDR2 SMNVEV (reference sequence).

V gene TRBV11-3 combines with J gene TRBJ2-2; 7 positions match TRBD2. In germline, CDR1 is SGHNT, CDR2 YENEEA. The CDR3 runs 14 residues. The V gene end was trimmed by 5 bases and the J gene end by 4 bases; junction bases not matched to a gene: 4. The CDR3 here is CASSPGTTTGELFF. The DNA of the CDR3 is TGTGCCAGCAGCCCCGGGACTACCACCGGGGAGCTGTTTTTT.

The chain couples TRBV6-5 to TRBJ2-1; 12 bases fit TRBD1. The ends lost 1 base at V and 9 bases at J; junction bases unmatched: 4. The CDR3 sequence is 15 residues long. Germline assignment: CDR1 MNHEY and CDR2 SVGAGI. DNA for the CDR3: TGTGCCAGCAGTTACTTGGGACAGGGGGCAAGTGAGCAGTTCTTC. Protein product: CASSYLGQGASEQFF.

This chain connects TRBV7-2 to TRBJ2-7; the D is unclear. Germline V gives CDR1 SGHTA, CDR2 FQGNSA. Trimming pared 1 base from V and 6 bases from J, leaving 4 bases between. This CDR3 is 11 amino acids long. The CDR3 nucleotides are TGTGCCAGCAGCTTAGGTCCCGAGCAGTACTTC. It yields the protein CASSLGPEQYF.

This rearrangement joins TRBV19 to TRBJ1-2, with a weak D call TRBD1 (6 bases). Germline loops: CDR1 LNHDA, CDR2 SQIVND (reference sequence). V was clipped by 3 bases and J by 4 bases, with 12 bases between them. The CDR3 extends over 14 amino acids. As DNA, the CDR3 is TGTGCCAGTAGTATCCCAGACAGGATCTATGGCTACACCTTC. Amino acid sequence: CASSIPDRIYGYTF.

The rearrangement uses TRBV5-4 and TRBJ1-1, with D hard to call. The germline V gene encodes CDR1 SGHNT and CDR2 YYREEE (reference sequence). Trimming cost V 1 base and J 4 bases, with 11 bases left between them. This CDR3 comprises 14 residues. CDR3 DNA sequence: TGTGCCAGCAGCTTGAGACTGGAGAGCACTGAAGCTTTCTTT. Protein sequence: CASSLRLESTEAFF.

This clone appeared a single time. This chain connects TRBV27 to TRBJ2-2; 7 positions match TRBD2. The V and J ends lost 4 bases and 4 bases, in that order; junction bases with no gene match: 3. The CDR3 covers 14 residues. The germline gives CDR1 MNHEY, CDR2 SMNVEV (reference sequence). The CDR3 region is CASSWASGTGELFF. The CDR3 coding sequence is TGTGCCAGCAGTTGGGCTAGCGGCACCGGGGAGCTGTTTTTT.

This rearrangement joins TRBV27 to TRBJ1-2; 8 nucleotides line up with TRBD1. The germline CDR1 and CDR2 sequences are MNHEY and SMNVEV (reference sequence). J was trimmed by 6 bases and V by 8 bases; bases with no gene match: 5. The CDR3 extends over 12 amino acids. This chain's CDR3 is CASGRTGNGYTF. Written as DNA, the CDR3 is TGTGCCAGCGGCCGGACAGGGAATGGCTACACCTTC.

This rearrangement joins TRBV6-5 to TRBJ1-6, with a tentative D call TRBD1 (5 bases). CDR3 length equals 14 residues. V was shortened by 6 bases and J by 10 bases, with 16 bases between the two germline ends. Germline V gives CDR1 MNHEY, CDR2 SVGAGI. This CDR3 reads CASSGAPWKSPLHF. The CDR3 nucleotides read TGTGCCAGCAGCGGGGCCCCATGGAAGTCACCCCTCCACTTT.

About this clone: The germline gene is not matched at one end of the junction; a read error may be the cause. This chain connects TRBV7-7 to TRBJ2-4; TRBD2 is a possible D gene (5 bases). The CDR3 covers 15 residues. Per the germline V gene, CDR1 is SSHAT and CDR2 is FNYEAQ (reference sequence). DNA for the CDR3: TGTGCTAGCAGCTTAGAGGGAATGGGTAAAAACATTCAGTACTTC. It is translated as CASSLEGMGKNIQYF.

This chain connects TRBV15 to TRBJ2-6; D is unresolved. Germline V gene sequence: CDR1 LNHNV, CDR2 YYDKDF (reference sequence). The CDR3 has 16 residues. V was shortened by 0 bases and J by 0 bases, with 6 bases between the two germline ends. CDR3 residues: CATSRDRSSGANVLTF. The CDR3 DNA reads as TGTGCCACCAGCAGAGACAGAAGCTCTGGGGCCAACGTCCTGACTTTC. Filled out from reference TRBV15 and TRBJ2-6, the complete variable domain reads DAMVIQNPRYQVTQFGKPVTLSCSQTLNHNVMYWYQQKSSQAPKLLFHYYDKDFNNEADTPDNFQSRRPNTSFCFLDIRSPGLGDTAMYLCATSRDRSSGANVLTFGAGSRLTVL.

V and J are TRBV28 and TRBJ2-7; D might be TRBD1 (7 bases). The CDR3 extends over 14 amino acids. CDR1 and CDR2 (germline): MDHEN, SYDVKM. The V end lost 3 bases, the J end lost 6 bases, and 15 bases lay between the germline ends. This CDR3 reads CASSFSQGGTEQYV. CDR3 bases: TGTGCCAGCAGTTTCAGCCAGGGGGGCACCGAGCAGTACGTC.

The chain recombines TRBV27 with TRBJ2-5; D call uncertain. V lost 2 bases, J lost 2 bases, and 6 bases lay in between. This CDR3 is 13 amino acids long. CDR1 MNHEY and CDR2 SMNVEV come from the germline V gene (reference sequence). The CDR3: CASSLEQQETQYF. The CDR3 region has the DNA TGTGCCAGCAGTTTAGAACAGCAAGAGACCCAGTACTTC.

The J gene is TRBJ2-1, the V gene TRBV7-8; TRBD2 aligns across 7 bases. V lost 5 bases to trimming and J lost 4 bases; unmatched junction nucleotides: 14. Germline V gene sequence: CDR1 SGHVS, CDR2 FQNEAQ. The CDR3 has 17 residues. The CDR3 DNA follows: TGTGCCAGCAGCCTCGGCGGGGCGGGAGTTAGGTACAATGAGCAGTTCTTC. This gives the protein CASSLGGAGVRYNEQFF.

The V and J genes are TRBV11-2 and TRBJ2-5; TRBD1 matches 11 bases. V shed 4 bases, J shed 5 bases, and the junction held 6 bases outside the gene matches. Germline CDR1 SGHAT, CDR2 FQNNGV. The CDR3 consists of 15 residues. CDR3 nucleotide sequence: TGTGCCAGCAGCTCGGGACAGGGGGAGGTGGAGACCCAGTACTTC. Translation: CASSSGQGEVETQYF.

The rearrangement links TRBV18 to TRBJ1-3; perhaps TRBD1 as D (5 bases). The germline V gene encodes CDR1 KGHSH and CDR2 LQKENI. CDR3 length: 14 residues. Trimming shortened V by 2 bases and J by 0 bases, and 5 bases separated the two germline ends. This CDR3 is CASSPDSSGNTIYF. CDR3 DNA sequence: TGTGCCAGCTCACCAGACAGCTCTGGAAACACCATATATTTT.

V gene TRBV3-1 (or the pseudogene TRBV3-2) combines with J gene TRBJ2-1, with TRBD2 matching 7 bases. The CDR3 covers 14 residues. Germline values: CDR1 LGHDT, CDR2 YNNKEL (reference sequence). V trimming: 6 bases; J trimming: 9 bases; junction bases outside the gene matches: 11. CDR3 sequence reads: CASRPTGGGFEQFF. The CDR3 region has the DNA TGTGCCAGCAGACCTACGGGGGGAGGGTTTGAGCAGTTCTTC.

This rearrangement joins TRBV15 to TRBJ1-2; D might be TRBD1 (5 bases). This CDR3 region has 15 residues. Between the trimmed V and J ends, which lost 8 bases and 2 bases, there was a span of 18 bases. Germline loops: CDR1 LNHNV, CDR2 YYDKDF (reference sequence). Here the CDR3 reads CATGPGRGENYGYTF. CDR3 nucleotides: TGTGCCACCGGCCCGGGGAGGGGTGAGAACTATGGCTACACCTTC.

This chain connects TRBV7-9 to TRBJ1-1; no firm D call. V was pared by 0 bases and J by 8 bases, with 10 bases between. Per germline, CDR1 SEHNR and CDR2 FQNEAQ (reference sequence). The CDR3 is 13 residues long. CDR3 sequence: CASSLAGPPEAFF. CDR3 nucleotides: TGTGCCAGCAGCTTAGCTGGGCCTCCGGAAGCTTTCTTT.

This rearrangement joins TRBV4-2 to TRBJ1-1; no clear D gene. This CDR3 has 13 residues. Germline V gene sequence: CDR1 LGHNA, CDR2 YNFKEQ. V lost 2 bases and J 2 bases, leaving 6 bases between the germline ends. The CDR3 bases are TGTGCCAGCAGCCAAAGCGGTAACACTGAAGCTTTCTTT. Encoded protein: CASSQSGNTEAFF.

V and J are TRBV5-6 and TRBJ1-2; D unclear. Trimming cost V 0 bases and J 0 bases, with 9 bases left between them. Germline CDR1 is SGHDT and CDR2 is YYEEEE. The CDR3 sequence is 15 residues long. This chain's CDR3 is CASSLAWEANYGYTF. The CDR3 nucleotides are TGTGCCAGCAGCTTGGCCTGGGAAGCTAACTATGGCTACACCTTC.

About this clone: This sample includes further DNA sequences coding for the same CDR3. The J gene is TRBJ1-1, the V gene TRBV18, with 9 bases aligning to TRBD1. Germline CDR1 reads KGHSH; CDR2 reads LQKENI. The CDR3 extends over 14 amino acids. The V gene end was trimmed by 3 bases and the J gene end by 2 bases; junction bases not matched to a gene: 1. CDR3 DNA sequence: TGTGCCAGCTCACCGGGACAGGGCAACACTGAAGCTTTCTTT. Translated, it gives CASSPGQGNTEAFF. The variable domain in full, with the rest retrieved from reference TRBV18 and TRBJ1-1, is NAGVMQNPRHLVRRRGQEARLRCSPMKGHSHVYWYRQLPEEGLKFMVYLQKENIIDESGMPKERFSAEFPKEGPSILRIQQVVRGDSAAYFCASSPGQGNTEAFFGQGTRLTVV.

In regard to this clone: The junction and the germline gene differ at one end; a read error may be behind it. The chain recombines TRBV3-1 (or the pseudogene TRBV3-2) with TRBJ2-7, with D unclear. In germline, CDR1 is LGHDT, CDR2 YNNKEL (reference sequence). The CDR3 sequence is 10 residues long. CDR3 DNA: TGCGCCTCTGGTACCCACGAGCAGTACTTC. This gives the protein CASGTHEQYF.

The rearrangement uses TRBV6-5 and TRBJ1-1; D is unclear. The CDR3 is 15 amino acids. The germline V and J ends were trimmed by 6 bases and 5 bases, with 19 bases remaining between them. Germline V gene sequence: CDR1 MNHEY, CDR2 SVGAGI. In DNA form, the CDR3 reads TGTGCCAGCAGCCGCCTCCCGGATGGGAAAACTGAAGCTTTCTTT. It specifies CASSRLPDGKTEAFF.

The chain is built from TRBV5-1 and TRBJ2-5; 10 nucleotides align to TRBD1. Germline values: CDR1 SGHRS, CDR2 YFSETQ. CDR3 length: 14 amino acids. The V gene end was trimmed by 3 bases and the J gene end by 4 bases; junction bases not matched to a gene: 3. The CDR3 protein is CASSSGQGRETQYF. The CDR3 nucleotides are TGCGCCAGCAGCTCGGGACAGGGGAGAGAGACCCAGTACTTC.

This chain connects TRBV28 to TRBJ2-2; 9 bases map to TRBD1. CDR1 and CDR2 (germline): MDHEN, SYDVKM. Trimming at V came to 7 bases and at J to 5 bases, leaving 8 bases not matched to a gene. The CDR3 is 15 residues long. The CDR3 is CASNSQGAGTGELFF. The CDR3 nucleotides read TGTGCCAGCAATTCACAGGGGGCAGGGACCGGGGAGCTGTTTTTT.